The 7 T cell receptor beta chains below all came from one sample that was sequenced in a study of OX40 agonist ivuxolimab in advanced cancers. Clones were read by immunoSEQ multiplex PCR, and TCRdb kept only the in-frame ones, dropping some. The data hold 100,000 to 150,000 clones, with around 93% observed a single time. The sequenced sample was CD4+ or CD8+ T cells sorted from blood, obtained in a trial of the OX40 agonist ivuxolimab. These receptors all come from an adult with an advanced solid tumor such as melanoma, head and neck, liver or kidney cancer.

The genes are TRBV2 and TRBJ2-6; D not certain. Trimming removed 9 bases at V and 0 bases at J, with 3 bases between. The CDR3 is 12 residues long. CDR1 and CDR2 (germline): SNHLY, FYNNEI. The CDR3 sequence: CARSSGANVLTF. The CDR3 coding sequence is TGTGCCAGGAGCTCTGGGGCCAACGTCCTGACTTTC.

DNA of the CDR3: TGTGCCAGCTCGGCGACTAGCGGGAGTTGGGAGCAGTTCTTC. The encoded protein is CASSATSGSWEQFF. The chain couples TRBV18 to TRBJ2-1; 12 positions agree with TRBD2. The CDR3 loop spans 14 amino acids. Germline CDR1 is KGHSH and CDR2 is LQKENI. Trimming at V came to 6 bases and at J to 10 bases, leaving 7 bases not matched to a gene. Based on the CDR3 plus reference TRBV18 and TRBJ2-1, the full variable domain is NAGVMQNPRHLVRRRGQEARLRCSPMKGHSHVYWYRQLPEEGLKFMVYLQKENIIDESGMPKERFSAEFPKEGPSILRIQQVVRGDSAAYFCASSATSGSWEQFFGPGTRLTVL.

The gene calls are TRBV6-5 and TRBJ1-5; no definite D call. CDR1 is MNHEY, CDR2 SVGAGI, per germline. The ends were cut back, 4 bases at V and 6 bases at J, with 7 bases in the middle. The CDR3 is made up of 12 amino acids. The CDR3, as DNA: TGTGCCAGCAGTTCCCCGGGTCAGCCCCAGCATTTT. Protein: CASSSPGQPQHF.

The chain has TRBV13 and TRBJ1-1; D is unresolved. V dropped 4 bases and J dropped 5 bases, with 11 bases sitting between them. Looked up from germline, CDR1 is PRHDT and CDR2 is FYEKMQ (reference sequence). This CDR3 has 13 amino acids. CDR3 DNA: TGTGCCAGCAGCTCCGGCGGGTTTACTGAAGCTTTCTTT. Protein: CASSSGGFTEAFF.

This clone was seen just once. V gene TRBV2 combines with J gene TRBJ2-1, with D perhaps matching TRBD2 (5 bases). CDR1 and CDR2 (germline): SNHLY, FYNNEI. The CDR3 length is 14 residues. Trimming took off 2 bases at V and 7 bases at J, with 12 bases between the two ends. The CDR3 region has the DNA TGTGCCAGCAGTGAACGGCTAGCTCTGAATGAGCAGTTCTTC. Amino acids: CASSERLALNEQFF.

The chain employs TRBV12-5 and TRBJ1-1; D is uncertain. The V gene's germline CDR1 is LGHNT and CDR2 FRNRAP. Trimming took 6 bases from V and 4 from J, leaving 9 bases between them. CDR3 length: 12 residues. The CDR3 nucleotides read TGTGCTAGTGGCCGACACCCCACTGAAGCTTTCTTT. Translating gives CASGRHPTEAFF.

The rearrangement links TRBV5-1 to TRBJ2-6, with 7 bases that match TRBD1. Germline V gene data show CDR1 as SGHRS and CDR2 as YFSETQ. The trim removed 3 bases at V and 0 bases at J, leaving 3 bases unmatched. CDR3 length: 16 residues. CDR3 nucleotide sequence: TGCGCCAGCAGCTCCGGGACAGACTCTGGGGCCAACGTCCTGACTTTC. Protein sequence: CASSSGTDSGANVLTF.